Presented here are 13 T cell receptor beta chains from one specimen sequenced in a study of Graves' ophthalmopathy and Graves' hyperthyroidism. TCR beta CDR3 regions were amplified from RNA transcripts. RT-PCR in the first round used HTBI primers; a second-round multiplex PCR followed. TCRdb re-called the multiplex PCR reads with MiXCR, one entry per CDR3 protein. The profile shows 600,000 to 700,000 distinct CDR3 sequences, over 40% of them singletons. Sequenced sample: peripheral blood. Receptors were obtained from an adult man with Graves' ophthalmopathy.

At least ten counts were recorded for this clonotype. The genes are TRBV5-1 and TRBJ1-1; D is perhaps TRBD1 (6 bases). CDR1 is SGHRS, CDR2 YFSETQ, per germline. This CDR3 region has 15 residues. Between the trimmed V and J ends, which lost 5 bases and 0 bases, there was a span of 14 bases. The CDR3 nucleotides read TGCGCCAGCAGATCCGGGACACAAATGAACACTGAAGCTTTCTTT. Its translation is CASRSGTQMNTEAFF.

In its sample, this clonotype was seen many times. V and J are TRBV7-2 and TRBJ1-6; D call uncertain. The germline V and J ends were trimmed by 5 bases and 9 bases, with 17 bases remaining between them. The CDR3 has 15 amino acids. In germline, CDR1 is SGHTA, CDR2 FQGNSA. The CDR3 reads CASSPHFTGASPLHF. Here the CDR3 DNA reads TGTGCCAGCAGCCCCCACTTTACGGGCGCTTCACCCCTCCACTTT.

A note on this clonotype: A much larger clonotype is one base distant, so this may be a read error. This likely comes from a read error, as the CDR3 has no conserved phenylalanine or tryptophan at its end. The chain combines TRBV12-3 or TRBV12-4 with TRBJ2-7; TRBD2 agrees at 9 bases. Trimming removed 6 bases from V and 7 bases from J; junction bases left unmatched: 10. This CDR3 has 14 amino acids. CDR3 sequence: CASSRLADPGEQYL. The CDR3 DNA reads as TGTGCCAGCAGCCGACTAGCGGACCCGGGGGAGCAGTACCTC.

This clonotype has just a few counts. This CDR3 reads CASSEQGGSPLHF. CDR3 sequence (DNA): TGTGCCAGCAGTGAACAGGGTGGGTCACCCCTCCACTTT. The V gene is TRBV25-1, the J gene TRBJ1-6; tentative D call: TRBD1 (5 bases). Deletions cut 2 bases from V and 10 bases from J, with 9 bases between. The CDR3 has 13 residues. CDR1 MGHDK and CDR2 SYGVNS come from the germline V gene. Based on the CDR3 plus reference TRBV25-1 and TRBJ1-6, the full variable domain is EADIYQTPRYLVIGTGKKITLECSQTMGHDKMYWYQQDPGMELHLIHYSYGVNSTEKGDLSSESTVSRIRTEHFPLTLESARPSHTSQYLCASSEQGGSPLHFGNGTRLTVT.

Points on this clonotype: Since no conserved phenylalanine or tryptophan closes the CDR3, a read error is the likely cause. The DNA is omitted, as the CDR3 cannot be located on it reliably, and the CDR3 follows TCRdb's listing. The chain is built from TRBV25-1 and TRBJ1-2. Per the germline V gene, CDR1 is MGHDK and CDR2 is SYGVNS. Including both end residues, the CDR3 is 10 amino acids long. This CDR3 reads CASSPGLAGR.

This chain joins TRBV19 and TRBJ2-5; the D is unclear. This CDR3 is 13 amino acids long. V was pared by 9 bases and J by 5 bases, with 16 bases between. Germline CDR1 is LNHDA and CDR2 is SQIVND (reference sequence). CDR3 loop: CASSQVGRETQYF. The CDR3 nucleotides are TGTGCCAGCAGCCAGGTAGGGCGGGAGACCCAGTACTTC.

This chain uses TRBV7-2 with TRBJ2-7; 8 bases fit TRBD1. V was pared by 2 bases and J by 0 bases, with 3 bases of the junction left unmatched. CDR3 length equals 15 residues. Germline V gene lookup returns CDR1 SGHTA and CDR2 FQGNSA. The CDR3 nucleotides are TGTGCCAGCAGCTTATGGACAGGGAGCTCCTACGAGCAGTACTTC. It specifies CASSLWTGSSYEQYF.

At least ten counts were recorded for this clonotype. J is TRBJ2-5 and V is TRBV20-1, with TRBD2 identical over 9 bases. The germline CDR1 and CDR2 sequences are DFQATT and SNEGSKA (reference sequence). With V trimmed by 6 bases and J by 2 bases, 4 bases remained unmatched. This CDR3 region has 13 residues. The CDR3 coding sequence is TGCAGTGCGCGGCGGGGGGGTCAAGAGACCCAGTACTTC. This sequence encodes CSARRGGQETQYF.

The chain is built from TRBV6-6 and TRBJ1-6; the D is unclear. Per germline, CDR1 MNHNY and CDR2 SVGAGI (reference sequence). Trimming removed 1 base from V and 10 bases from J, with 14 bases in between. CDR3 length equals 15 residues. CDR3 residues: CASSYYLGGESPLHF. The DNA for the CDR3 is TGTGCCAGCAGTTACTATCTGGGAGGAGAATCACCCCTCCACTTT.

This clonotype was seen a few times. The chain couples TRBV12-3 or TRBV12-4 to TRBJ1-4; possible D gene TRBD1, 6 bases. There are 13 residues in the CDR3. V shed 6 bases and J shed 5 bases, with 10 bases lying between them. In DNA form, the CDR3 reads TGTGCCAGCAGGGGGGCCCAAAATGAAAAACTGTTTTTT. It yields the protein CASRGAQNEKLFF.

V gene TRBV20-1 combines with J gene TRBJ2-3, with 10 bases matching TRBD2. The V gene end was trimmed by 6 bases and the J gene end by 2 bases; junction bases not matched to a gene: 8. CDR3 size: 15 residues. Germline V gene data show CDR1 as DFQATT and CDR2 as SNEGSKA (reference sequence). The CDR3 spells CSAPRTSGVTDTQYF. In DNA form, the CDR3 reads TGCAGTGCACCGAGGACTAGCGGAGTCACAGATACGCAGTATTTT.

Concerning this clonotype itself: This may be a read error, as it is one base from a much larger clone. CDR3 loop: CASSRTGATYGHTF. CDR3 DNA sequence: TGTGCCAGCAGTCGGACAGGGGCTACCTATGGCCACACCTTC. J is TRBJ1-2 and V is TRBV12-3 or TRBV12-4; 9 bases align to TRBD1. The CDR3 extends over 14 amino acids.

This sequence joins TRBV7-8 and TRBJ1-1; possibly TRBD1 for D (6 bases). CDR3 length equals 16 residues. Per germline, CDR1 SGHVS and CDR2 FQNEAQ. V was shortened by 5 bases and J by 2 bases, with 18 bases between the two germline ends. CDR3 residues: CASSLPPGAINTEAFF. The CDR3 nucleotides read TGTGCCAGCAGCCTACCACCGGGGGCTATCAACACTGAAGCTTTCTTT. The variable domain in full, completed from reference TRBV7-8 and TRBJ1-1, reads GAGVSQSPRYKVAKRGQDVALRCDPISGHVSLFWYQQALGQGPEFLTYFQNEAQLDKSGLPSDRFFAERPEGSVSTLKIQRTQQEDSAVYLCASSLPPGAINTEAFFGQGTRLTVV.